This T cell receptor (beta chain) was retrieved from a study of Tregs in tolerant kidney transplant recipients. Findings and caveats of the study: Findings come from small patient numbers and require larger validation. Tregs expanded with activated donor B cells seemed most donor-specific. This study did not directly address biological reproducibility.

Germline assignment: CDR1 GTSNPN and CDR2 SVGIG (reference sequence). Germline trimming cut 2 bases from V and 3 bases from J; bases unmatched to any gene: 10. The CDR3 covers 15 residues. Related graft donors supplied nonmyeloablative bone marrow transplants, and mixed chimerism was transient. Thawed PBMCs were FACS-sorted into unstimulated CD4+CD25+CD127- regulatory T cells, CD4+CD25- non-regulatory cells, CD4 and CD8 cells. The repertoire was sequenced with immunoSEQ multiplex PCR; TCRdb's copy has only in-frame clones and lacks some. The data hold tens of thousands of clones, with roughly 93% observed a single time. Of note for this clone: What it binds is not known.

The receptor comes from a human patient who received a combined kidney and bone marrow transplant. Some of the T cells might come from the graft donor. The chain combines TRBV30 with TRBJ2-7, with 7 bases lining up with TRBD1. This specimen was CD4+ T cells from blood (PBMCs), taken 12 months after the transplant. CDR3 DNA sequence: TGTGCCTGGAGTCTCCAACTAGGGGACAGCTACGAGCAGTACTTC. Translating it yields CAWSLQLGDSYEQYF.